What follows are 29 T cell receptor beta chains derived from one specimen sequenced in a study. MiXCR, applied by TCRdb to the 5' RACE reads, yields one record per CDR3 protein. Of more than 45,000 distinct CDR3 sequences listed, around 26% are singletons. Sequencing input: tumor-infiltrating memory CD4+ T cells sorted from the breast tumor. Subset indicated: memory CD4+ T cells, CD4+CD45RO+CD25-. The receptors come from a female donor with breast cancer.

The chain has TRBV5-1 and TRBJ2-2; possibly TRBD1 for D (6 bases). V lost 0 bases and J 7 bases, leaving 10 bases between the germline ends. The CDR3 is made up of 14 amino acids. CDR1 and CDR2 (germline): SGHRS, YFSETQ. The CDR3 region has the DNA TGCGCCAGCAGCTTGGGACAGGCTAACGGGGAGCTGTTTTTT. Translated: CASSLGQANGELFF.

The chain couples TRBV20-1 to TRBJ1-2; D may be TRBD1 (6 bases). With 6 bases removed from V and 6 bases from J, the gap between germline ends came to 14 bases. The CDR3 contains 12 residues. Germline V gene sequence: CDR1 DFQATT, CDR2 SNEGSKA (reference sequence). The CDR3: CSATGHLNGYTF. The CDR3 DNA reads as TGCAGTGCAACGGGACACCTAAATGGCTACACCTTC.

CDR3 region: CASSRTFGQPQHF. CDR3 nucleotides: TGTGCCAGCAGTCGAACTTTTGGTCAGCCCCAGCATTTT. The chain is built from TRBV28 and TRBJ1-5; no firm D call. CDR1 MDHEN and CDR2 SYDVKM come from the germline V gene. This CDR3 contains 13 residues. V was pared by 5 bases and J by 6 bases, with 11 bases between.

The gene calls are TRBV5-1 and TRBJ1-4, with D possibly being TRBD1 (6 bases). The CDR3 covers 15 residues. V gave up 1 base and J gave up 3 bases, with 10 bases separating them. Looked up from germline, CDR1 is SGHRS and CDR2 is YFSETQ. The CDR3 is CASSLQGPPNEKLFF. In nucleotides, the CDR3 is TGCGCCAGCAGCTTGCAGGGGCCTCCTAATGAAAAACTGTTTTTT.

CDR3 amino acids: CASTPGQALYGYTF. In DNA, the CDR3 is TGTGCCAGCACCCCTGGACAGGCTTTGTATGGCTACACCTTC. This rearrangement joins TRBV7-2 to TRBJ1-2, with 7 bases lining up with TRBD1. V shed 7 bases and J 5 bases; nucleotides not matched to a gene: 10. The CDR3 spans 14 residues. Germline CDR1 is SGHTA and CDR2 is FQGNSA.

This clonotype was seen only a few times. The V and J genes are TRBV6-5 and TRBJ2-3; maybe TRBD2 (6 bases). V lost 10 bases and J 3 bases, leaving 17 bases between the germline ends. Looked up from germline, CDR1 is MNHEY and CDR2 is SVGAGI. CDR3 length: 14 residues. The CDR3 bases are TGTGCCACCCGATTGGGGAGGCTGACAGATACGCAGTATTTT. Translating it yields CATRLGRLTDTQYF.

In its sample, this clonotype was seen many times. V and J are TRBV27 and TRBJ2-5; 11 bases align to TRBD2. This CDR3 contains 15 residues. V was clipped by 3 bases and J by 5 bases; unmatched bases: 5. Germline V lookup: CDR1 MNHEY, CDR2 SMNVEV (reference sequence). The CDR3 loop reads CASSFQTSGVETQYF. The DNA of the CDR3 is TGTGCCAGCAGTTTCCAGACTAGCGGGGTGGAGACCCAGTACTTC.

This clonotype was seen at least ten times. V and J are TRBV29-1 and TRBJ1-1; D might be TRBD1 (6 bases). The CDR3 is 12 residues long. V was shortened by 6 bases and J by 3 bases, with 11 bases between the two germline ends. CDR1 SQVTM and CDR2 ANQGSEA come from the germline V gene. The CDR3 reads CSVGGEYTEAFF. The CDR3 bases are TGCAGCGTAGGGGGGGAGTACACTGAAGCTTTCTTT.

CDR3 bases: TGTGCCAGCAGTTTCGACCGTAGCAATCAGCCCCAGCATTTT. It is translated as CASSFDRSNQPQHF. The rearrangement links TRBV28 to TRBJ1-5; D is unresolved. Germline V gene sequence: CDR1 MDHEN, CDR2 SYDVKM. V dropped 3 bases and J dropped 0 bases, with 6 bases sitting between them. This CDR3 spans 14 amino acids.

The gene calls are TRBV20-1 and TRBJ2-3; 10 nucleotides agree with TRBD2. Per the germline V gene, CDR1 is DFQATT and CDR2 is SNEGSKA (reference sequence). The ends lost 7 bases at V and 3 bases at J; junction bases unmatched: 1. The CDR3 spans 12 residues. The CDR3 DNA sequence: TGCAGTGTGGGACTAGCGACAGATACGCAGTATTTT. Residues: CSVGLATDTQYF.

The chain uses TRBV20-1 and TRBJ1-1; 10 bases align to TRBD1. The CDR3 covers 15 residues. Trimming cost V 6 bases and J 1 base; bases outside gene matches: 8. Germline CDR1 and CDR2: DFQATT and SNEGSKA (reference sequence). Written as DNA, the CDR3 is TGCAGTGCCCCGGGACAGGGGAGAGGGAACACTGAAGCTTTCTTT. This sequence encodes CSAPGQGRGNTEAFF.

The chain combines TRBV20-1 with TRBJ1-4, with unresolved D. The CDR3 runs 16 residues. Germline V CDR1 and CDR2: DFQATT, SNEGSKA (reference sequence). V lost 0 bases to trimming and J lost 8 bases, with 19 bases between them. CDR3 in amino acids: CSARDKGNDPREKLFF. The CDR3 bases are TGCAGTGCTAGAGATAAAGGGAACGACCCGAGGGAAAAACTGTTTTTT.

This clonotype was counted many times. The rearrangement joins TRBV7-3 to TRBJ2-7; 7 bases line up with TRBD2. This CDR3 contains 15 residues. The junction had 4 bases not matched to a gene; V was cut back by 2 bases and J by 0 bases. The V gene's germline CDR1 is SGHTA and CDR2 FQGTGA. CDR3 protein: CASSLASGNSYEQYF. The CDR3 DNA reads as TGTGCCAGCAGCTTAGCTAGCGGTAACTCCTACGAGCAGTACTTC.

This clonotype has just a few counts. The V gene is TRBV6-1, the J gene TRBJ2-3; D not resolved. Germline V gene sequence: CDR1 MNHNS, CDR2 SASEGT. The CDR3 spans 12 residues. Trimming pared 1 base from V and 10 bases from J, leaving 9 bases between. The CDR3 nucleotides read TGTGCCAGCAGTGAAGGAACAGTCTCGCAGTATTTT. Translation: CASSEGTVSQYF.

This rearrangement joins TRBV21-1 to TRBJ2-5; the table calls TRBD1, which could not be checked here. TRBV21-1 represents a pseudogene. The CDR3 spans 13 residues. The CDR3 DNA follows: TGTGCCAGCAGCAAGGGGCGGCGGGAGACCCAGTACTTC. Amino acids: CASSKGRRETQYF.

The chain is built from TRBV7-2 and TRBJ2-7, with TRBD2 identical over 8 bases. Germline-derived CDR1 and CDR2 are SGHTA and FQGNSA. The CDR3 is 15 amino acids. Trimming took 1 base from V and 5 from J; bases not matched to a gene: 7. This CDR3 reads CASSLVSGRKNEQYF. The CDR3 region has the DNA TGTGCCAGCAGCTTAGTAAGCGGGAGAAAGAACGAGCAGTACTTC.

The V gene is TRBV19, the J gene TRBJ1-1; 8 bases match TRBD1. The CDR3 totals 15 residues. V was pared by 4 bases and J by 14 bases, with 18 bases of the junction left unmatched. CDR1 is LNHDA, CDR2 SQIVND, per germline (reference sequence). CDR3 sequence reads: CASSNLLLQGERAFF. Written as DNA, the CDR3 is TGTGCCAGTAGTAACCTCCTCTTACAGGGGGAGCGGGCCTTCTTT.

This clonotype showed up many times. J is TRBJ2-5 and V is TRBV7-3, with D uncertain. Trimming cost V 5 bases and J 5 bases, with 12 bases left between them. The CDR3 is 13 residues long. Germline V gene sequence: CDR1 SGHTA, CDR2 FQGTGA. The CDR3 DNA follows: TGTGCCAGCAGCCTCCAGATTAAGGAGACCCAGTACTTC. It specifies CASSLQIKETQYF. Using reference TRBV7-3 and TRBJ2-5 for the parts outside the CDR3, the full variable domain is GAGVSQTPSNKVTEKGKYVELRCDPISGHTALYWYRQSLGQGPEFLIYFQGTGAADDSGLPNDRFFAVRPEGSVSTLKIQRTERGDSAVYLCASSLQIKETQYFGPGTRLLVL.

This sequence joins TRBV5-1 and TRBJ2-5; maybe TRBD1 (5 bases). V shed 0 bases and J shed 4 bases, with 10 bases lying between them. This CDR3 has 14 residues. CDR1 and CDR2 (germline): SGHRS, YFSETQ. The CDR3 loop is CASSLGQGGETQYF. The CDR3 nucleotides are TGCGCCAGCAGCTTGGGGCAGGGTGGAGAGACCCAGTACTTC.

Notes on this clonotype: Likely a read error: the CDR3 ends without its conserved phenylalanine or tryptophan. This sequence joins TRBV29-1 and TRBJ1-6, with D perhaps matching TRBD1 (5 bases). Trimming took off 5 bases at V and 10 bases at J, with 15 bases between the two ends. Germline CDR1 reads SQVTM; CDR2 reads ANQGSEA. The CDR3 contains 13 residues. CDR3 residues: CSVSVQGLSPLHS. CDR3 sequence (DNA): TGCAGCGTTTCGGTCCAGGGCTTATCACCCCTCCACTCT.

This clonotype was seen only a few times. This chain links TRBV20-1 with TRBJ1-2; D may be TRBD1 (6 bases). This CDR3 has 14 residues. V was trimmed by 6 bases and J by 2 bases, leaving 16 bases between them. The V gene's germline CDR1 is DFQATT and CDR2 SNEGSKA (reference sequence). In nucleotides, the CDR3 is TGCAGTGCCACCCAGGGGAACCTCAACTATGGCTACACCTTC. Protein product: CSATQGNLNYGYTF.

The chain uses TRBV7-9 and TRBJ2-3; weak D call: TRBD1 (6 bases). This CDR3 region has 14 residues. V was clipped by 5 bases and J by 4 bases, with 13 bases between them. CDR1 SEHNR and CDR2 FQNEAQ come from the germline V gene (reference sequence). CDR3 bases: TGTGCCAGCAGCCTCGCGACAGGCGCAGATACGCAGTATTTT. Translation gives CASSLATGADTQYF.

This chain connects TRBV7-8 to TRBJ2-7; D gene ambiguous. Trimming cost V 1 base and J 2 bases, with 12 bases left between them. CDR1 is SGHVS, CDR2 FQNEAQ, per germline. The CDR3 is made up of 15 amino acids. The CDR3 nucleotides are TGTGCCAGCAGCTTAGAGTTACTGGGTGCCTACGAGCAGTACTTC. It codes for CASSLELLGAYEQYF.

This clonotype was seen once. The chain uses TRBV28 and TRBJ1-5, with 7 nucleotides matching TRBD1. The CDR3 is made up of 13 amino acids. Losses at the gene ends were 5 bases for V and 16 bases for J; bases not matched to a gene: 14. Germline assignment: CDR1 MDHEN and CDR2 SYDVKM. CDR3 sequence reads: CASSPRPTGAVHF. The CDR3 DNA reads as TGTGCCAGCAGTCCCCGGCCTACAGGGGCGGTCCATTTT.

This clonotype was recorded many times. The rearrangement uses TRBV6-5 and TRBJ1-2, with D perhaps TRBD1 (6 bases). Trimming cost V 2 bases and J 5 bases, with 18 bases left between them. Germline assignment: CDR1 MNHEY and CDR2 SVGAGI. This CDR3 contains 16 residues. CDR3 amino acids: CASSYRARGGSYGYTF. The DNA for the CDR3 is TGTGCCAGCAGTTACAGGGCCAGGGGCGGGTCGTATGGCTACACCTTC.

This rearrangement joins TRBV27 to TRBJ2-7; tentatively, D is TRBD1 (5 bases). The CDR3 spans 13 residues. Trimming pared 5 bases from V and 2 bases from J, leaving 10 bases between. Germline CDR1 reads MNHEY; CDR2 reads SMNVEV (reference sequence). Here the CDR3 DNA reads TGTGCCAGCAGTGACCTGACAGCCTACGAGCAGTACTTC. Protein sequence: CASSDLTAYEQYF.

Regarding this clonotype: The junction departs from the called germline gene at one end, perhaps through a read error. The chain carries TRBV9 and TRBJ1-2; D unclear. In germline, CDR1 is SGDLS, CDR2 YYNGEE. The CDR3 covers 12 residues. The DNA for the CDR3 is TGTACCAGCAGCGTGACATCCTATGGCTACACCTTC. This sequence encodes CTSSVTSYGYTF.

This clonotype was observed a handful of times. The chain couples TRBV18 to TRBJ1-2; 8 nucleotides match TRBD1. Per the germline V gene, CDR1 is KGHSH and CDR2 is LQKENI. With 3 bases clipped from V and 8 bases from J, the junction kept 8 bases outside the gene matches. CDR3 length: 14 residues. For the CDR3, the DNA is TGTGCCAGCTCACCGGGAGGACAGGGAGGCGGCTACACCTTC. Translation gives CASSPGGQGGGYTF.

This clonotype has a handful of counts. CDR3 in amino acids: CASSLAGPLGDTQYF. For the CDR3, the DNA is TGTGCCAGCAGCCTAGCGGGCCCCTTAGGAGATACGCAGTATTTT. The rearrangement uses TRBV28 and TRBJ2-3, with 8 nucleotides matching TRBD2. CDR3 length: 15 residues. Germline assignment: CDR1 MDHEN and CDR2 SYDVKM. The junction had 10 bases not matched to a gene; V was cut back by 6 bases and J by 5 bases.